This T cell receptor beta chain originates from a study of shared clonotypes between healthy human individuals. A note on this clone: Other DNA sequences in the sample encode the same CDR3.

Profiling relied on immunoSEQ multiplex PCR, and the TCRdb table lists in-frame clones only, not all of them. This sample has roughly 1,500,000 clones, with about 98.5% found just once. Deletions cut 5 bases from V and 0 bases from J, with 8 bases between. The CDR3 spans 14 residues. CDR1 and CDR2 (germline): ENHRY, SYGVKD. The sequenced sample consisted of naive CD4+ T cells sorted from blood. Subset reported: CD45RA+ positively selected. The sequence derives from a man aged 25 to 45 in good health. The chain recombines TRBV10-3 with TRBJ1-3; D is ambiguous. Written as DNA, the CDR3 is TGTGCCATCAGTCCTGGGAGCTCTGGAAACACCATATATTTT. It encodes CAISPGSSGNTIYF.